Listed below are T cell receptor beta chains from one sample, sequenced in a study of T cell responses to AZD1222 COVID-19 vaccine. Some clones are missing from TCRdb's copy, which holds only in-frame ones; the method was immunoSEQ multiplex PCR. Seen here are about 120,000 clones, roughly 90% observed once, and the top ten hold 7% to 8.5%. Sequencing used peripheral blood, obtained on day 0 of AZD1222 vaccination. These receptors all stem from an adult in good health. The CDR3 runs from the conserved cysteine through the conserved F or W. Fields, in order: clone size, D gene, J gene, V gene, CDR3 DNA, CDR3 protein. D genes are given only for firm matches. Rows may omit the clone size; those that give it use once, few, many or a size class.

abundance: -
d_gene: TRBD1
j_gene: TRBJ1-4
v_gene: TRBV6-2/TRBV6-3
CDR3nt: TGTGCCAGCAGTTACCGTCGGGGACAGGGTGAGGAAAAACTGTTTTTT
CDR3aa: CASSYRRGQGEEKLFF

abundance: -
d_gene: -
j_gene: TRBJ1-2
v_gene: TRBV2
CDR3nt: TGTGCCAGCAGTGAAGGCGGGACGGGAAGTTCTCTCTATGGCTACACCTTC
CDR3aa: CASSEGGTGSSLYGYTF

abundance: -
d_gene: TRBD2
j_gene: TRBJ2-7
v_gene: TRBV10-3
CDR3nt: TGTGCCACCGGACTAGCCTCCGAGCAGTACTTC
CDR3aa: CATGLASEQYF

abundance: -
d_gene: -
j_gene: TRBJ2-6
v_gene: TRBV7-9
CDR3nt: TGTGCCAGCAGCTTAGGAGGGTTGGGGGGATCTGGGGCCAACGTCCTGACTTTC
CDR3aa: CASSLGGLGGSGANVLTF

abundance: -
d_gene: -
j_gene: TRBJ1-5
v_gene: TRBV11-2
CDR3nt: TGTGCCAGCAGCCCACAAGGGCGGGATAATCAGCCCCAGCATTTT
CDR3aa: CASSPQGRDNQPQHF

abundance: -
d_gene: TRBD2
j_gene: TRBJ2-1
v_gene: TRBV19
CDR3nt: TGTGCCAGTAGGACTGTCGGGCTAGCGGGAGGGAATGAGCAGTTCTTC
CDR3aa: CASRTVGLAGGNEQFF

abundance: once
d_gene: -
j_gene: TRBJ1-3
v_gene: TRBV19
CDR3nt: TGTGCCAGTGGGTACAGCCTTGGAAACACCATATATTTT
CDR3aa: CASGYSLGNTIYF

abundance: -
d_gene: -
j_gene: TRBJ1-1
v_gene: TRBV21-1
CDR3nt: TGTGCCAGCCTCCTCTCGGGGGCAGGGGCTCCCGTGGGCACTGAAGCTTTCTTT
CDR3aa: CASLLSGAGAPVGTEAFF

abundance: -
d_gene: -
j_gene: TRBJ1-3
v_gene: TRBV27
CDR3nt: TGTGCCAGCAGCCTTGACAGGAACTCTGGAAACACCATATATTTT
CDR3aa: CASSLDRNSGNTIYF

abundance: -
d_gene: -
j_gene: TRBJ1-2
v_gene: TRBV5-1
CDR3nt: TGCGCCAGCAGACCCGGGACCCCGAACACTAACTATGGCTACACCTTC
CDR3aa: CASRPGTPNTNYGYTF

abundance: -
d_gene: TRBD2
j_gene: TRBJ2-1
v_gene: TRBV7-6
CDR3nt: TGTGCCAGCAGCCCTAGGGATCGGGGGGGGAGAGCCTACAATGAGCAGTTCTTC
CDR3aa: CASSPRDRGGRAYNEQFF

abundance: few
d_gene: TRBD2
j_gene: TRBJ2-7
v_gene: TRBV28
CDR3nt: TGTGCCAGCAGTTTAGGGGCGGGAGTAGCCGAGCAGTACTTC
CDR3aa: CASSLGAGVAEQYF

abundance: -
d_gene: -
j_gene: TRBJ2-1
v_gene: TRBV18
CDR3nt: TGTGCCAGCTCACCACCTGGGGAACTCTCCTACAATGAGCAGTTCTTC
CDR3aa: CASSPPGELSYNEQFF

abundance: few
d_gene: TRBD1
j_gene: TRBJ1-2
v_gene: TRBV7-2
CDR3nt: TGTGCCAGCAGCTCGACAGGGGGTTTGAATGGCTACACCTTC
CDR3aa: CASSSTGGLNGYTF

abundance: -
d_gene: TRBD1
j_gene: TRBJ2-7
v_gene: TRBV28
CDR3nt: TGTGCCAGCACCCCCCCGGGACAGGGAATCTACGAGCAGTACTTC
CDR3aa: CASTPPGQGIYEQYF

abundance: -
d_gene: -
j_gene: TRBJ1-1
v_gene: TRBV4-1
CDR3nt: TGCGCCAGCAGCCAAGATAAGTCCCGGTCAGGGAACACTGAAGCTTTCTTT
CDR3aa: CASSQDKSRSGNTEAFF

abundance: -
d_gene: -
j_gene: TRBJ1-2
v_gene: TRBV11-2
CDR3nt: TGTGCCAGCAGCTTAAGGTCAGGGCCTGGCTATGGCTACACCTTC
CDR3aa: CASSLRSGPGYGYTF

abundance: -
d_gene: TRBD1
j_gene: TRBJ1-5
v_gene: TRBV7-9
CDR3nt: TGTGCCAGCAGCCTGACCGGGACAGGCGAAAATCAGCCCCAGCATTTT
CDR3aa: CASSLTGTGENQPQHF